The sequence of this T cell receptor (beta chain) was determined in a study of blood T cell repertoires in COVID-19. Only in-frame clones appear in the TCRdb table, and some are missing; sequencing was by immunoSEQ multiplex PCR. The data contain approximately 77,000 clones, roughly 85% of them singletons. This TCR came from a man aged 50-60 years with COVID-19, enrolled during active disease. Sequencing was carried out using peripheral blood.

CDR3 DNA: TGTGCCAGCAGCGTAGCTCGGGTGAACACTGAAGCTTTCTTT. It yields the protein CASSVARVNTEAFF. V gene TRBV9 combines with J gene TRBJ1-1, with D unresolved. The V and J ends lost 0 bases and 0 bases respectively, with 6 bases between them. Germline loops: CDR1 SGDLS, CDR2 YYNGEE. The CDR3 totals 14 residues.